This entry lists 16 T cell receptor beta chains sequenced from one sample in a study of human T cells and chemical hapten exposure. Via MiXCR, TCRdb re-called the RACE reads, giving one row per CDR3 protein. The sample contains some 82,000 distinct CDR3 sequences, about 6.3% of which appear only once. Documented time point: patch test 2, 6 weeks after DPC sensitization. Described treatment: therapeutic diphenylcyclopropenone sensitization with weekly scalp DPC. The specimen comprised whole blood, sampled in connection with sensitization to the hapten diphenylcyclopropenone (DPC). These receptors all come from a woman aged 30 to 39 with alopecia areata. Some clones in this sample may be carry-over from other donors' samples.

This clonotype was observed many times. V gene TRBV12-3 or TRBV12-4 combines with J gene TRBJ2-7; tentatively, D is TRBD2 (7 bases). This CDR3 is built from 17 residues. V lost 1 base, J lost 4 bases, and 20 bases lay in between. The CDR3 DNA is TGTGCCAGCAGTTTAGATAGGGGGAGGGGGGTATGGTACGAGCAGTACTTC. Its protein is CASSLDRGRGVWYEQYF.

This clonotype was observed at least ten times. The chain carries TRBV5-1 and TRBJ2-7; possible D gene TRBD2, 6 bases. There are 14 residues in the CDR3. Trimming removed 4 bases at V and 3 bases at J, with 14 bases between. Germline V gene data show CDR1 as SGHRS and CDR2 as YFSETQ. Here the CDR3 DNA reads TGCGCCAGCAGCGCGGACGGGGGAAACTACGAGCAGTACTTC. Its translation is CASSADGGNYEQYF.

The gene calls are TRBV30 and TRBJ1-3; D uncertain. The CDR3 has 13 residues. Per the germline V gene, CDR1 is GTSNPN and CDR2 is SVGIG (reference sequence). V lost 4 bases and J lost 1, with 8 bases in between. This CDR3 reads CAWNMASGNTIYF. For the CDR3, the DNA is TGTGCCTGGAATATGGCTTCTGGAAACACCATATATTTT.

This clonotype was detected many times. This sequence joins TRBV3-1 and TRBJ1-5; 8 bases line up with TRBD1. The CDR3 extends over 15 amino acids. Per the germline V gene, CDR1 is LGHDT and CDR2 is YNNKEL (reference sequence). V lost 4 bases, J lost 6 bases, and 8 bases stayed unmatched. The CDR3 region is CASSPGQGAGQPQHF. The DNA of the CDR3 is TGTGCCAGCAGCCCTGGACAGGGAGCTGGTCAGCCCCAGCATTTT.

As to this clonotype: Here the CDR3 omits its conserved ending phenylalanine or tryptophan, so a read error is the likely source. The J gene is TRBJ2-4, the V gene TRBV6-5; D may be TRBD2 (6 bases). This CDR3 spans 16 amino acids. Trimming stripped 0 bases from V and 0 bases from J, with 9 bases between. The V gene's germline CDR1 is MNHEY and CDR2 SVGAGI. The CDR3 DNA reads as TGTGCCAGCAGTTACTCGCGGGGCCTAGCCAAAAACATTCAGTACTGC. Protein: CASSYSRGLAKNIQYC.

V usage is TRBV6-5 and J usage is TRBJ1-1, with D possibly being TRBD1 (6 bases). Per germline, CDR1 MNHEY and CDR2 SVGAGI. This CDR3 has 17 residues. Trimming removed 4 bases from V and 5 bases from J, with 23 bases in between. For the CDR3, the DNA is TGTGCCAGCAGTTTTCAGGGGCCCCTTATTAGGGGTACTGAAGCTTTCTTT. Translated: CASSFQGPLIRGTEAFF.

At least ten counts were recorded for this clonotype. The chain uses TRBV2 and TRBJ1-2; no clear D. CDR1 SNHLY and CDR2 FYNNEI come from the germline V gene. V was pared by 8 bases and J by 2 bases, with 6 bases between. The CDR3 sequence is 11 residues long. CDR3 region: CASHPNYGYTF. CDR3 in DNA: TGTGCCAGCCATCCCAACTATGGCTACACCTTC.

CDR3 loop: CSVEVLAGMGAFF. The CDR3 DNA reads as TGCAGCGTTGAAGTATTGGCCGGCATGGGAGCTTTCTTT. This chain links TRBV29-1 with TRBJ1-1; D gene uncertain. CDR3 length: 13 residues. Germline V CDR1 and CDR2: SQVTM, ANQGSEA. Between the trimmed V and J ends, which lost 1 base and 10 bases, there was a span of 16 bases. The variable domain in full, with the rest retrieved from reference TRBV29-1 and TRBJ1-1, is SAVISQKPSRDICQRGTSLTIQCQVDSQVTMMFWYRQQPGQSLTLIATANQGSEATYESGFVIDKFPISRPNLTFSTLTVSNMSPEDSSIYLCSVEVLAGMGAFFGQGTRLTVV.

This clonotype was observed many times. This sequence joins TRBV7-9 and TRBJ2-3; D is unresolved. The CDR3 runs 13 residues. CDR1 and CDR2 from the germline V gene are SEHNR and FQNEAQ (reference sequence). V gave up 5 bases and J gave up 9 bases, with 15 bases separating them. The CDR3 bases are TGTGCCAGCAGCCTACCCCTTTTGAAAACGCAGTATTTT. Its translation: CASSLPLLKTQYF.

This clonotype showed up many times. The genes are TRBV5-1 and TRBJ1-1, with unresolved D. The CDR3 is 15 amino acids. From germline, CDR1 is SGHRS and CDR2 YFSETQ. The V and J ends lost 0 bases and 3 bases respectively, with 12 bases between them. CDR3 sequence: CASSLAPREDTEAFF. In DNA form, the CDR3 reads TGCGCCAGCAGCTTGGCCCCGCGGGAGGACACTGAAGCTTTCTTT.

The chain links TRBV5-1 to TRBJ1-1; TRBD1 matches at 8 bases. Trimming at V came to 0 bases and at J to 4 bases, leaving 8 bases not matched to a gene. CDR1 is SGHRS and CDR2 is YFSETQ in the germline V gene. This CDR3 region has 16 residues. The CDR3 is CASSLGTGRTGTEAFF. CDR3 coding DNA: TGCGCCAGCAGCTTGGGGACAGGGAGAACGGGCACTGAAGCTTTCTTT.

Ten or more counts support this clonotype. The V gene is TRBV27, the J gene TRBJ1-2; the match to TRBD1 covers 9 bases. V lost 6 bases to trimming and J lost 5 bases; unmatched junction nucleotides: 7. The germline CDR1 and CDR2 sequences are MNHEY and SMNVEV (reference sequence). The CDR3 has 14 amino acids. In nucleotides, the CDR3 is TGTGCCAGCAGGAGTTTAGGACAGGGGTATGGCTACACCTTC. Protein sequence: CASRSLGQGYGYTF.

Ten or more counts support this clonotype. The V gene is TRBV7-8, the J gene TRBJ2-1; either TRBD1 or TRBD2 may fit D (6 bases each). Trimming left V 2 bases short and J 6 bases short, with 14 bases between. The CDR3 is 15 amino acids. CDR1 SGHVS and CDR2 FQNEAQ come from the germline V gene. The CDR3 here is CASSLLEGGSNEQFF. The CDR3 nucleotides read TGTGCCAGCAGCTTATTGGAGGGGGGATCCAATGAGCAGTTCTTC.

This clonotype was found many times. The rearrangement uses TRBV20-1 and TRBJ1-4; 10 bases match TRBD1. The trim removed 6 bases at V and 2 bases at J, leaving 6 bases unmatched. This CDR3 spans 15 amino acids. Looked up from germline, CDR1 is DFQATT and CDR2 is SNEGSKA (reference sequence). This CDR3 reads CSAPGQGNTNEKLFF. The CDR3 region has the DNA TGCAGTGCGCCGGGACAGGGGAACACTAATGAAAAACTGTTTTTT.

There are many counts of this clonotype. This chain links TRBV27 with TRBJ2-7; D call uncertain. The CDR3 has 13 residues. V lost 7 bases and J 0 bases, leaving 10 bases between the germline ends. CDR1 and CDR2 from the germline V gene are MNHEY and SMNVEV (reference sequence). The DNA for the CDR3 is TGTGCCAGCAAAAGCACCAGCTCCTACGAGCAGTACTTC. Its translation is CASKSTSSYEQYF.

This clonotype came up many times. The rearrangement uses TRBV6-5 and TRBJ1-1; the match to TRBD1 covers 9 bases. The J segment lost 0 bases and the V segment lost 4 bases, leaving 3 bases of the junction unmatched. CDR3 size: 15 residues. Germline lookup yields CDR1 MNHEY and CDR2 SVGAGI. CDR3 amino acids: CASSLGQGVNTEAFF. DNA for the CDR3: TGTGCCAGCAGTTTGGGACAGGGAGTGAACACTGAAGCTTTCTTT.